This T cell receptor (beta chain) originates from a study of OX40 agonist ivuxolimab in advanced cancers. The CDR3 totals 17 residues. Germline CDR1 SGHTA, CDR2 FQGNSA. The ends lost 1 base at V and 5 bases at J; junction bases unmatched: 7. Sequencing used immunoSEQ multiplex PCR; TCRdb keeps in-frame clones, though not all of them. The repertoire holds about 72,000 clones, with roughly nine tenths as singletons. The chain links TRBV7-2 to TRBJ2-3, with 12 bases that match TRBD1. The sequence was collected from an adult with an advanced solid tumor such as melanoma, head and neck, liver or kidney cancer. Sequences were derived from CD4+ or CD8+ T cells sorted from blood, sampled in a trial of the OX40 agonist ivuxolimab. In DNA, the CDR3 is TGTGCCAGCAGCTTAGTACGGGACAGGGGGCCGGGAGATACGCAGTATTTT. Its translation is CASSLVRDRGPGDTQYF.